The rows below give T cell receptor beta chains drawn from one sample of a study of blood T cell repertoires in COVID-19. Data came from immunoSEQ multiplex PCR; TCRdb stores just in-frame clones and leaves some out. The sample holds about 300,000 clones, about four fifths seen once. Sequences were obtained from peripheral blood. These receptors originate from a human donor with COVID-19, enrolled during active disease. The donor label of this sample is uncertain. CDR3s include the opening cysteine and the closing phenylalanine or tryptophan. The order of the fields is V gene, clone size, J gene, D gene, CDR3 protein, CDR3 DNA. A D gene is named only where the DNA matches it firmly. Size values are once, few and many counts, or a class for expanded clones, and some rows have none.

TRBV5-1	-	TRBJ2-7	TRBD2	CASSSSGRVNEQYF	TGCGCCAGCAGCTCTAGCGGGAGGGTGAACGAGCAGTACTTC
TRBV9	-	TRBJ2-1	TRBD2	CASSSRWEGDKQFF	TGTGCCAGCAGCTCCCGATGGGAGGGAGACAAGCAGTTCTTC
TRBV9	-	TRBJ2-7	-	CASSVGETGSYEQYF	TGTGCCAGCAGCGTAGGGGAGACAGGATCATACGAGCAGTACTTC
TRBV27	-	TRBJ1-2	-	CASSLARDYGYTF	TGTGCCAGCAGTTTAGCACGGGACTATGGCTACACCTTC
TRBV5-1	-	TRBJ2-7	TRBD2	CASSPLGGSSYEQYF	TGCGCCAGCAGCCCCTTAGGCGGGAGCTCCTACGAGCAGTACTTC
TRBV6-5	-	TRBJ2-1	TRBD1	CASTGGTGNYNEQFF	TGTGCCAGCACAGGAGGGACAGGGAACTACAATGAGCAGTTCTTC
TRBV6-6	once	TRBJ2-7	TRBD2	CASSWGTSGSYEQYF	TGTGCCAGCAGTTGGGGGACTAGCGGCTCCTACGAGCAGTACTTC
TRBV11-3	-	TRBJ1-6	-	CASSFDRNNSPLHF	TGTGCCAGCAGCTTTGACAGAAATAATTCACCCCTCCACTTT
TRBV21-1	-	TRBJ2-7	-	CASSKVSGASSYEQYF	TGTGCCAGCAGCAAAGTAAGCGGGGCTAGCTCCTACGAGCAGTACTTC
TRBV4-3	-	TRBJ2-1	-	CASSQANGYNEQFF	TGCGCCAGCAGCCAAGCTAACGGGTACAATGAGCAGTTCTTC
TRBV9	-	TRBJ2-2	TRBD2	CASSAGLAANTGELFF	TGTGCCAGCAGCGCGGGACTAGCGGCGAACACCGGGGAGCTGTTTTTT
TRBV4-2	once	TRBJ2-4	-	CASSQDRDENIQYF	TGTGCCAGCAGCCAAGACAGGGATGAAAACATTCAGTACTTC
TRBV15	-	TRBJ2-7	TRBD1	CAASRETGEQYF	TGTGCCGCCAGCAGAGAGACAGGGGAGCAGTACTTC
TRBV25-1	-	TRBJ2-7	TRBD1	CAIPGQATYEQYF	TGTGCCATCCCGGGACAGGCCACCTACGAGCAGTACTTC
TRBV2	-	TRBJ2-5	TRBD2	CASSASAGVRETQYF	TGTGCCAGCAGCGCCTCAGCGGGAGTACGAGAGACCCAGTACTTC
TRBV11-3	once	TRBJ2-5	TRBD1	CASSLVGGVGETQYF	TGTGCCAGCAGCTTAGTAGGGGGCGTGGGAGAGACCCAGTACTTC
TRBV7-6	-	TRBJ2-7	-	CASSPGPQGHEQYF	TGTGCCAGCAGCCCAGGTCCCCAGGGCCACGAGCAGTACTTC
TRBV2	-	TRBJ1-1	TRBD1	CASSRQGYTEAFF	TGTGCCAGCAGCAGACAGGGATACACTGAAGCTTTCTTT
TRBV30	-	TRBJ2-7	-	CAWGLSGLEQYF	TGTGCCTGGGGACTTTCAGGCCTCGAGCAGTACTTC
TRBV6-6	once	TRBJ2-3	TRBD2	CASSLLPRLAGGTGTDTQYF	TGTGCCAGCAGCCTACTGCCACGACTAGCGGGGGGGACGGGCACAGATACGCAGTATTTT
TRBV6-1	-	TRBJ2-3	TRBD2	CASSEGLALITDTQYF	TGTGCCAGCAGTGAAGGACTAGCTCTTATCACAGATACGCAGTATTTT
TRBV24-1	-	TRBJ1-3	-	CATSRSGNTIYF	TGTGCCACCAGCCGTTCTGGAAACACCATATATTTT
TRBV7-2	-	TRBJ1-1	-	CASSLAVFSFSGTEAFF	TGTGCCAGCAGCTTAGCCGTATTTTCTTTTTCGGGAACTGAAGCTTTCTTT
TRBV6-6	-	TRBJ2-2	-	CASSYEVPEAGELFF	TGTGCCAGCAGTTACGAGGTCCCGGAGGCCGGGGAGCTGTTTTTT
TRBV4-1	-	TRBJ2-5	TRBD2	CASSQDGLAGAPRTKETQYF	TGCGCCAGCAGCCAAGATGGACTAGCGGGAGCCCCAAGAACCAAAGAGACCCAGTACTTC
TRBV19	-	TRBJ2-3	TRBD2	CASSMSTSGSTDTQYF	TGTGCCAGTAGTATGTCGACTAGCGGGTCCACAGATACGCAGTATTTT
TRBV19	-	TRBJ1-2	-	CASSVGPRGSRGYTF	TGTGCCAGTAGTGTCGGCCCACGGGGGTCGCGAGGCTACACCTTC
TRBV15	-	TRBJ2-1	TRBD1	CATSRDRQGRNEQFF	TGTGCCACCAGCAGAGATCGACAGGGTAGGAATGAGCAGTTCTTC
TRBV5-1	once	TRBJ1-1	-	CASGLDSGTEAFF	TGCGCCAGCGGCCTGGACTCGGGCACTGAAGCTTTCTTT
TRBV6-5	-	TRBJ1-3	-	CASSSTVDSGNTIYF	TGTGCCAGCAGTTCTACTGTCGACTCTGGAAACACCATATATTTT
TRBV18	few	TRBJ2-7	-	CASSLQVLEQYF	TGTGCCAGCTCACTCCAGGTTCTCGAGCAGTACTTC
TRBV5-1	-	TRBJ1-4	TRBD1	CASSSPGQGNEKLFF	TGCGCCAGCAGCTCGCCGGGACAGGGGAATGAAAAACTGTTTTTT
TRBV7-2	-	TRBJ2-3	-	CASSSPRGTDTQYF	TGTGCCAGCAGCTCCCCTAGGGGTACAGATACGCAGTATTTT
TRBV28	-	TRBJ2-4	TRBD2	CASSLGGLAGDKNIQYF	TGTGCCAGCAGTTTGGGGGGACTAGCGGGAGACAAAAACATTCAGTACTTC
TRBV7-9	-	TRBJ1-2	-	CASSPRQGQPPSGYTF	TGTGCCAGCAGCCCACGGCAAGGACAGCCCCCGAGCGGCTACACCTTC
TRBV30	-	TRBJ2-7	TRBD1	CAWSPRGQAYEQYF	TGTGCCTGGAGTCCCAGGGGGCAAGCCTACGAGCAGTACTTC
TRBV3-1/TRBV3-2	-	TRBJ1-5	-	CASSQAGQPQHF	TGTGCCAGCAGCCAAGCCGGTCAGCCCCAGCATTTT
TRBV30	few	TRBJ1-2	-	CAWSRTNGGYTF	TGTGCCTGGAGTAGGACAAATGGCGGCTACACCTTC
TRBV25-1	-	TRBJ1-5	-	CASSGQSDSYSNQPQHF	TGTGCCAGCAGTGGACAGAGTGACAGCTATAGCAATCAGCCCCAGCATTTT
TRBV11-1	-	TRBJ1-4	-	CASRRTGGEKLFF	TGTGCCAGCAGAAGGACCGGGGGTGAAAAACTGTTTTTT